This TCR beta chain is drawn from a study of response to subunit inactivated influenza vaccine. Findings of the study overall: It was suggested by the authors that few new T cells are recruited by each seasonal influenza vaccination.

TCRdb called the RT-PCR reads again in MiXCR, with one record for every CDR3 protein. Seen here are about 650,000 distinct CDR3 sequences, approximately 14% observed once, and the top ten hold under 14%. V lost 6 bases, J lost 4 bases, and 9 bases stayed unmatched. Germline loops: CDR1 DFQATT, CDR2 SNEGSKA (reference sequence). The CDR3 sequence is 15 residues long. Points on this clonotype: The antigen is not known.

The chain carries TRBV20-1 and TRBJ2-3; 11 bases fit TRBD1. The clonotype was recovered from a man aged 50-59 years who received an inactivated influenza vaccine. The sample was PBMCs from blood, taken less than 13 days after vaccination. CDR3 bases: TGCAGTGCCACGGACAGGGGGCGATTCGCAGATACGCAGTATTTT. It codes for CSATDRGRFADTQYF.